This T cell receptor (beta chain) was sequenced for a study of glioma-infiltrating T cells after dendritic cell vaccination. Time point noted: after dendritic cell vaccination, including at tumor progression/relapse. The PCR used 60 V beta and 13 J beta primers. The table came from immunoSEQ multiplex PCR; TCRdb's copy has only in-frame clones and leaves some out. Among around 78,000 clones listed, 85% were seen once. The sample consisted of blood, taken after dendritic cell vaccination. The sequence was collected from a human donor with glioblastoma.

CDR3 nucleotide sequence: TGTGCCAGCTCAAAAGGGGCGCTTAACACCGGGGAGCTGTTTTTT. This sequence encodes CASSKGALNTGELFF. This chain links TRBV18 with TRBJ2-2; possibly TRBD1 for D (5 bases). Per germline, CDR1 KGHSH and CDR2 LQKENI. Trimming left V 5 bases short and J 2 bases short, with 12 bases between. The CDR3 is 15 amino acids. Supplemented by reference TRBV18 and TRBJ2-2, the full variable domain reads NAGVMQNPRHLVRRRGQEARLRCSPMKGHSHVYWYRQLPEEGLKFMVYLQKENIIDESGMPKERFSAEFPKEGPSILRIQQVVRGDSAAYFCASSKGALNTGELFFGEGSRLTVL.